This is a list of T cell receptor beta chains from one sample in a study of cytomegalovirus exposure and HLA in healthy donors. Measured with immunoSEQ multiplex PCR; TCRdb has only the in-frame clones, and not every one. The data contain some 120,000 clones, 80% of them seen just once; the ten biggest clones take up more than 1%. Sequencing input: PBMCs. All receptors derive from a female donor in good health and CMV-seronegative. Both conserved end residues are part of each CDR3. The order of the fields is V gene, clone size, D gene, J gene, CDR3 DNA, CDR3 protein. The D gene is left open where the match is weak. Only part of the rows carry a size: once, few, many, or a class if the clone is expanded.

v_gene: TRBV2
abundance: -
d_gene: TRBD2
j_gene: TRBJ2-7
CDR3nt: TGTGCCAGCAGCGGGGGGGGACAAACAGCCTACGAGCAGTACTTC
CDR3aa: CASSGGGQTAYEQYF

v_gene: TRBV18
abundance: -
d_gene: TRBD1
j_gene: TRBJ2-1
CDR3nt: TGTGCCAGCTCACCACGGGACAGGGTATACAATGAGCAGTTCTTC
CDR3aa: CASSPRDRVYNEQFF

v_gene: TRBV29-1
abundance: -
d_gene: -
j_gene: TRBJ1-2
CDR3nt: TGCAGCGTTGCAACGGGACTTTATGGCTACACCTTC
CDR3aa: CSVATGLYGYTF

v_gene: TRBV5-4
abundance: -
d_gene: -
j_gene: TRBJ1-1
CDR3nt: TGTGCCAGCAGCCCCCTGGGCATGAACACTGAAGCTTTCTTT
CDR3aa: CASSPLGMNTEAFF

v_gene: TRBV28
abundance: -
d_gene: -
j_gene: TRBJ1-6
CDR3nt: TGTGCCAGCAGGGACGGGAACTCCTATAATTCACCCCTCCACTTT
CDR3aa: CASRDGNSYNSPLHF

v_gene: TRBV5-1
abundance: -
d_gene: TRBD2
j_gene: TRBJ2-2
CDR3nt: TGCGCCAGCTCAGGACCGGGGCTAGCGGGATCCGGGGAGCTGTTTTTT
CDR3aa: CASSGPGLAGSGELFF

v_gene: TRBV2
abundance: -
d_gene: -
j_gene: TRBJ1-3
CDR3nt: TGTGCCAGCAGGGCGCAGGACTCTGGAAACACCATATATTTT
CDR3aa: CASRAQDSGNTIYF

v_gene: TRBV5-1
abundance: -
d_gene: TRBD2
j_gene: TRBJ2-1
CDR3nt: TGCGCCATCAAGCGGGAGAGCGGTAATGAGCAGTTCTTC
CDR3aa: CAIKRESGNEQFF

v_gene: TRBV2
abundance: -
d_gene: -
j_gene: TRBJ1-4
CDR3nt: TGTGCCAGCGGGGGGGGTGGTAATGAAAAACTGTTTTTT
CDR3aa: CASGGGGNEKLFF

v_gene: TRBV2
abundance: -
d_gene: TRBD2
j_gene: TRBJ2-5
CDR3nt: TGTGCCAGCAGTTCCGGGACTAGTGCCGAGACCCAGTACTTC
CDR3aa: CASSSGTSAETQYF

v_gene: TRBV7-8
abundance: -
d_gene: TRBD1
j_gene: TRBJ1-4
CDR3nt: TGTGCCAGCAGTCCCCGGGACAGTTATAATGAAAAACTGTTTTTT
CDR3aa: CASSPRDSYNEKLFF

v_gene: TRBV6-5
abundance: -
d_gene: TRBD2
j_gene: TRBJ2-7
CDR3nt: TGCGCTGCCCGGGGGGGCAACTCCTACGAGCAGTACTTC
CDR3aa: CAARGGNSYEQYF

v_gene: TRBV5-1
abundance: -
d_gene: TRBD2
j_gene: TRBJ2-7
CDR3nt: TGCGCCAGCAGCCAATGGACTAGCAGCTCCTACGAGCAGTACTTC
CDR3aa: CASSQWTSSSYEQYF

v_gene: TRBV28
abundance: few
d_gene: TRBD1
j_gene: TRBJ1-2
CDR3nt: TGTGCCAGCAGTTCCCCGGGGACAGGGGCCTATGGCTACACCTTC
CDR3aa: CASSSPGTGAYGYTF

v_gene: TRBV7-9
abundance: -
d_gene: -
j_gene: TRBJ1-1
CDR3nt: TGTGCCAGCAGCCACCCGGGGTGGGGGGGCGCTTTCTTT
CDR3aa: CASSHPGWGGAFF

v_gene: TRBV4-1
abundance: -
d_gene: -
j_gene: TRBJ1-2
CDR3nt: TGCGCCAGCAGCCAAGATAACCAGCTAGTTGGGTATGGCTACACCTTC
CDR3aa: CASSQDNQLVGYGYTF

v_gene: TRBV18
abundance: -
d_gene: TRBD1
j_gene: TRBJ2-7
CDR3nt: TGTGCCAGCTCGGCGGACGGACAGGGTATTACCGAGCAGTACTTC
CDR3aa: CASSADGQGITEQYF

v_gene: TRBV6-1
abundance: -
d_gene: -
j_gene: TRBJ1-1
CDR3nt: TGTGCCAGCAGTGAATACTTAGAGGATGAAGCTTTCTTT
CDR3aa: CASSEYLEDEAFF

v_gene: TRBV20-1
abundance: -
d_gene: -
j_gene: TRBJ2-5
CDR3nt: TGCAGTGCTACTCCTCAAGAGACCCAGTACTTC
CDR3aa: CSATPQETQYF

v_gene: TRBV18
abundance: -
d_gene: TRBD1
j_gene: TRBJ1-5
CDR3nt: TGTGCCAGCTCTTTGACAGGGGCCAGACAGCCCCAGCATTTT
CDR3aa: CASSLTGARQPQHF

v_gene: TRBV10-3
abundance: -
d_gene: -
j_gene: TRBJ2-3
CDR3nt: TGTGCCATCAGAGGTGACGGGGGAGATGATACGCGGTATTTT
CDR3aa: CAIRGDGGDDTRYF

v_gene: TRBV28
abundance: -
d_gene: TRBD1
j_gene: TRBJ1-1
CDR3nt: TGTGCCAGCAGTTTATCTGGGACAGGGTTGATGAGCACTGAAGCTTTCTTT
CDR3aa: CASSLSGTGLMSTEAFF

v_gene: TRBV10-2
abundance: few
d_gene: TRBD1
j_gene: TRBJ2-5
CDR3nt: TGCGCCAGCAGGGTCGGGGACAGGGGGACGGAGACCCAGTACTTC
CDR3aa: CASRVGDRGTETQYF

v_gene: TRBV9
abundance: -
d_gene: TRBD2
j_gene: TRBJ2-1
CDR3nt: TGTGCCAGCAGCAAAGGGACTAGCGGGATGGATGAGCAGTTCTTC
CDR3aa: CASSKGTSGMDEQFF

v_gene: TRBV2
abundance: -
d_gene: -
j_gene: TRBJ1-5
CDR3nt: TGTGCCAGCGGGAGGGAAAATCAGCCCCAGCATTTT
CDR3aa: CASGRENQPQHF

v_gene: TRBV6-1
abundance: -
d_gene: -
j_gene: TRBJ2-1
CDR3nt: TGTGCCAGCATTCGAAAGTTCAGCGGCGTGGGTGAGCAGTTCTTC
CDR3aa: CASIRKFSGVGEQFF

v_gene: TRBV30
abundance: -
d_gene: TRBD2
j_gene: TRBJ2-7
CDR3nt: TGTGCCTGGGGAGGACTAGCGGGAGACGAGCAGTACTTC
CDR3aa: CAWGGLAGDEQYF

v_gene: TRBV5-4
abundance: few
d_gene: -
j_gene: TRBJ2-2
CDR3nt: TGTGCCAGCAGCTTGGTGCGGGAAAACACCGGGGAGCTGTTTTTT
CDR3aa: CASSLVRENTGELFF

v_gene: TRBV27
abundance: few
d_gene: -
j_gene: TRBJ2-5
CDR3nt: TGTGCCAGCAGTTTACAGGCCATGGGGACCCAGTACTTC
CDR3aa: CASSLQAMGTQYF

v_gene: TRBV9
abundance: -
d_gene: -
j_gene: TRBJ2-5
CDR3nt: TGTGCCAGCAGCGCACCGACAGAAATCCAAGAGACCCAGTACTTC
CDR3aa: CASSAPTEIQETQYF

v_gene: TRBV18
abundance: once
d_gene: TRBD1
j_gene: TRBJ2-7
CDR3nt: TGTGCCAGCTCATCAAGAGCCGGACAGGGCAGCTACGAGCAGTACTTC
CDR3aa: CASSSRAGQGSYEQYF

v_gene: TRBV7-8
abundance: -
d_gene: -
j_gene: TRBJ1-1
CDR3nt: TGTGCCAGCAGCACACGACAGGCGAACACTGAAGCTTTCTTT
CDR3aa: CASSTRQANTEAFF

v_gene: TRBV10-3
abundance: -
d_gene: TRBD1
j_gene: TRBJ1-3
CDR3nt: TGTGCCATTGGACAGGGTAACGGAAACACCATATATTTT
CDR3aa: CAIGQGNGNTIYF

v_gene: TRBV6-4
abundance: -
d_gene: -
j_gene: TRBJ1-5
CDR3nt: TGTGCCAGTATTTTTAGGGGGACCCCCCGCAATCAGCCCCAGCATTTT
CDR3aa: CASIFRGTPRNQPQHF

v_gene: TRBV2
abundance: -
d_gene: TRBD2
j_gene: TRBJ2-7
CDR3nt: TGTGCCAGCTCGGCCGCGGGAGGGTTCTACGAGCAGTACTTC
CDR3aa: CASSAAGGFYEQYF

v_gene: TRBV6-5
abundance: -
d_gene: -
j_gene: TRBJ1-5
CDR3nt: TGTGCCAGCAGTCGGACAGACAATCAGCCCCAGCATTTT
CDR3aa: CASSRTDNQPQHF

v_gene: TRBV9
abundance: once
d_gene: -
j_gene: TRBJ2-3
CDR3nt: TGTGCCAGCAGCGTATCCGCAGATACGCAGTATTTT
CDR3aa: CASSVSADTQYF

v_gene: TRBV10-3
abundance: -
d_gene: -
j_gene: TRBJ2-7
CDR3nt: TGTGCCATCGGTGGGACGGGAACCTACGAGCAGTACTTC
CDR3aa: CAIGGTGTYEQYF

v_gene: TRBV10-3
abundance: -
d_gene: TRBD1
j_gene: TRBJ2-5
CDR3nt: TGTGCCATCATGGGGACAGGGTGGGAGACCCAGTACTTC
CDR3aa: CAIMGTGWETQYF

v_gene: TRBV10-2
abundance: -
d_gene: TRBD1
j_gene: TRBJ2-2
CDR3nt: TGCGCCAGCAGTGAGAGGACAGGGGGCTTCTCCGGGGAGCTGTTTTTT
CDR3aa: CASSERTGGFSGELFF

v_gene: TRBV19
abundance: -
d_gene: -
j_gene: TRBJ2-5
CDR3nt: TGTGCCAGTAGTCAGACCACCCAGGGATGGGAGACCCAGTACTTC
CDR3aa: CASSQTTQGWETQYF